This paragraph covers one TCR beta chain sequence. The specificity of this receptor is unknown. No clone much larger than this one lies a single base away; base qualities are absent. The immunoSEQ hsTCRB v3.0 assay was used at survey level resolution to sequence the TRB variable region. The targeted TRB sequencing depth was 40,000-50,000 T-cell genomes per sample. TRB libraries were pooled and sequenced on an Illumina MiSeq using a v3 150-cycle kit. The paper's data handling went like this. Repertoire analysis was run in R within a reproducible Nextflow workflow that covered QC, data transformation and analysis. LymphoSeq2, an R package for exploring AIRR-Seq data, was used to implement custom analyses. After excluding a few samples that yielded fewer than 5000 total TRB sequences, 150 to 200 HIV repertoires remained for analysis. Among the 170 to 200 retained HIV repertoires, 55 to 65 were collected before ART initiation and 120 to 130 after ART initiation. Each repertoire was downsampled to 5000 TRB nucleotide sequences, and summary statistics were averaged across 100 downsampling iterations. Only TRB sequences with CDR3 regions of at least seven amino acids were retained for analysis. Diversity was assessed using a clonality score derived from Shannon entropy and using the Gini coefficient. In the repertoire networks, any two of the top 5000 CDR3 amino acid sequences were linked whenever the two sequences differed by an edit distance of one. For TRB CDR3 amino acid sequences, antigen specificity groups and MHC restriction were predicted with GLIPH2. To flag known associations with CMV, EBV, HIV or tissue antigens, CDR3 amino acid sequences were compared against VDJdb and McPAS-TCR. Pre-ART, post-ART and control groups were compared with Wilcoxon signed-rank tests and Holm-Bonferroni correction. Entries here come from immuneACCESS through TCRdb and include only in-frame sequences with V and J called. Some clones fail to appear in such tables; in the studies checked, an unresolved V gene covers under half of the shortfall, and the cause of the remainder is unknown. V and J calls and clone size are as listed in that table; D and trimming were resolved from the DNA. The sample table contains about 7,100 clones; only one count was recorded for approximately 80% of them. The ten largest clones take up 23% of the sample.

Participants were included only if at least one PBMC sample before ART initiation and at least two post-ART samples were available. All participants with HIV were treated in the United States of America. Cryopreserved samples of about 0.95-10 million PBMC were thawed and washed before DNA extraction. At the time of the earliest PBMC sample, participants with HIV were aged between about 20 and 55 years. PBMC samples from each participant spanned 1-4 timepoints before ART initiation and 2-8 timepoints after ART initiation, with a median of 7 samples. Serial HIV viral load, CD4+ T-cell count, ART history and demographic data were obtained for every participant. Genomic DNA was extracted from unsorted PBMC with a Qiagen kit on a QIAcube, with processing performed in batches of 12 samples. This specimen comes from a study of long-term antiretroviral therapy in people with HIV (dated by TCRdb to between 2022 and 2023). Looking at the study overall: The earliest samples were collected about a decade before the 2015 WHO recommendation for immediate ART, when ART was typically delayed until CD4 counts fell. This retrospective serial study examined whether starting ART and sustained HIV suppression were associated with changes in the composition and diversity of the TRB repertoire in peripheral blood. The cohort contributed 150 to 200 cryopreserved PBMC samples from about 29 adults with confirmed HIV infection, collected serially over a mean of approximately six years (range 1-12). Among the approximately 30 participants with HIV, around 10 were female. No cross-contamination during QIAcube processing turned up in test extractions that ran a monoclonal T-cell line alongside around 32 polyclonal samples.

The research as a whole found: Expanded TRB clones identified before ART initiation dominated the repertoire across all time points, though the dominance fluctuated and decreased in many PLHIV after ART. Owing to limited PBMC availability, only the TCR beta chain was sequenced, without alpha chain pairing. Compared with controls, HIV repertoires had narrower CDR3 length ranges, and the network structure pointed to an antigen-experienced repertoire that shifted only slightly toward naive after ART. Because pre-ART samples had limited cell numbers, unsorted PBMC were profiled rather than sorted CD4+ and CD8+ T cells. Starting ART was linked to a significant rise in TRB diversity, yet even after long-term ART the diversity remained significantly lower than in transplant donor controls. Samples dated from about 2004 to 2018, and the ART regimens used may be less effective than current ones. No data were available on ART adherence, viral resistance or therapy changes, limiting inferences about post-ART repertoire changes.

Here the sequenced sample was unsorted PBMCs, taken 1.1 years after starting antiretroviral therapy. This clonotype was obtained from a man aged 35-49 years with HIV.

The base sequence is TGTGCCAGCAGCTTAGCGGACAGGGGTACTCCCTATAATTCACCCCTCCACTTT. Its translation is CASSLADRGTPYNSPLHF. The sequence joins TRBV13 to TRBJ1-6; TRBD1 agrees with 9 junctional bases. The CDR3 has 18 amino acids, counting the end cysteine and phenylalanine. The retained sequence is limited to the CDR3, 54 bases, with the frame set at the first base. From the germline V gene (reference sequence), CDR1 is PRHDT and CDR2 is FYEKMQ. Unmatched junction bases come to 6, with V trimmed by 1 base and J by 2 bases.